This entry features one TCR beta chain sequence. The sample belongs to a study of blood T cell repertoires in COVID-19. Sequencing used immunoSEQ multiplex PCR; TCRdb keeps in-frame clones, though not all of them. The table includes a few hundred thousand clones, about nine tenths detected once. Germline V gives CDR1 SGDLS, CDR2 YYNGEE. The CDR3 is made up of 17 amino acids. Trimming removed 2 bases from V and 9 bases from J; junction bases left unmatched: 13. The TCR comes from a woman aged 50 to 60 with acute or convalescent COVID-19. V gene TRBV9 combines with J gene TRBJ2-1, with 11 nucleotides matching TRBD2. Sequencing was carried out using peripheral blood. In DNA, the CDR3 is TGTGCCAGCAGCGTCACGGGACTAGCGGTCGTATCTGGTGAGCAGTTCTTC. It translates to CASSVTGLAVVSGEQFF. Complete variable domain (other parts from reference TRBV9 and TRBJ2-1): DSGVTQTPKHLITATGQRVTLRCSPRSGDLSVYWYQQSLDQGLQFLIQYYNGEERAKGNILERFSAQQFPDLHSELNLSSLELGDSALYFCASSVTGLAVVSGEQFFGPGTRLTVL.